These 28 T cell receptor beta chains were all obtained from the same sample, sequenced in a study of blood T cell repertoires in COVID-19. Sequencing was performed with immunoSEQ multiplex PCR; in TCRdb, only in-frame clones are kept and a portion is missing. This sample carries approximately 270,000 clones, roughly nine tenths of them seen once, and the ten largest clones take 1.2%. Sequencing was done on a sample of PBMCs or T cells enriched from blood (not recorded which). The receptors were gathered from a human donor in a cohort exposed to, infected with or recovered from COVID-19 (not recorded which). The donor label of this sample is uncertain.

Only one count was recorded for this clone. The rearrangement joins TRBV6-5 to TRBJ2-5; TRBD2 is a possible D gene (6 bases). In germline, CDR1 is MNHEY, CDR2 SVGAGI. V gave up 6 bases and J gave up 4 bases, with 18 bases separating them. The CDR3 loop spans 15 amino acids. The CDR3 loop reads CASRRRLVEGETQYF. Written as DNA, the CDR3 is TGTGCCAGCAGGAGACGCCTCGTGGAGGGAGAGACCCAGTACTTC.

V gene TRBV29-1 combines with J gene TRBJ1-2, with a weak D call TRBD1 (5 bases). V shed 2 bases and J shed 8 bases, with 9 bases lying between them. The CDR3 is made up of 11 amino acids. From germline, CDR1 is SQVTM and CDR2 ANQGSEA. In DNA, the CDR3 is TGCAGCGTTGAACAGGGTAGCGGCTACACCTTC. Its protein is CSVEQGSGYTF.

The rearrangement links TRBV6-1 to TRBJ1-3, with D unresolved. The CDR3 is made up of 12 amino acids. CDR1 MNHNS and CDR2 SASEGT come from the germline V gene. V was trimmed by 2 bases and J by 8 bases, leaving 7 bases between them. Written as DNA, the CDR3 is TGTGCCAGCAGTGAATCCGGGGACACCATATATTTT. Amino acids: CASSESGDTIYF.

This rearrangement joins TRBV19 to TRBJ2-3; 10 nucleotides line up with TRBD2. The CDR3 runs to 16 residues. Germline loops: CDR1 LNHDA, CDR2 SQIVND (reference sequence). Losses at the gene ends were 9 bases for V and 2 bases for J; bases not matched to a gene: 11. The CDR3 DNA follows: TGTGCCAGCCGCCCAAGCGGGGGGGAGGACACAGATACGCAGTATTTT. Protein sequence: CASRPSGGEDTDTQYF.

The DNA of the CDR3 is TGTGCCAGCAGCCAAGACTACACAGGGGCCCACGAGCAGTACTTC. Its translation: CASSQDYTGAHEQYF. The rearrangement uses TRBV14 and TRBJ2-7, with 7 bases identical to TRBD1. Losses at the gene ends were 0 bases for V and 5 bases for J; bases not matched to a gene: 7. The CDR3 contains 15 residues. Germline values: CDR1 SGHDN, CDR2 FVKESK. The full variable domain, with the rest looked up from reference TRBV14 and TRBJ2-7, is EAGVTQFPSHSVIEKGQTVTLRCDPISGHDNLYWYRRVMGKEIKFLLHFVKESKQDESGMPNNRFLAERTGGTYSTLKVQPAELEDSGVYFCASSQDYTGAHEQYFGPGTRLTVT.

The chain carries TRBV29-1 and TRBJ2-2, with TRBD1 identical over 7 bases. V lost 1 base, J lost 3 bases, and 14 bases stayed unmatched. Germline-derived CDR1 and CDR2 are SQVTM and ANQGSEA. This CDR3 region has 18 residues. For the CDR3, the DNA is TGCAGCGTTGAAGCTGGGGCAGGGGGTTCGTGGGACACCGGGGAGCTGTTTTTT. Encoded protein: CSVEAGAGGSWDTGELFF.

This clone was counted many times. This chain joins TRBV15 and TRBJ1-2, with TRBD1 matching 7 bases. The V gene end was trimmed by 4 bases and the J gene end by 6 bases; junction bases not matched to a gene: 8. Germline CDR1 is LNHNV and CDR2 is YYDKDF (reference sequence). The CDR3 totals 14 residues. The CDR3 sequence is CATSTRITGDGYTF. CDR3 nucleotides: TGTGCCACCAGCACCCGAATAACAGGGGATGGCTACACCTTC.

The CDR3 coding sequence is TGTGCCACCCGGATCAGACCCGGGACTAGCGGGGGTAGACCTTATACGCAGTATTTT. Its protein product is CATRIRPGTSGGRPYTQYF. This chain connects TRBV19 to TRBJ2-3; 14 bases align to TRBD2. CDR3 length: 19 amino acids. Trimming took 10 bases from V and 7 from J; bases not matched to a gene: 22. Germline V lookup: CDR1 LNHDA, CDR2 SQIVND (reference sequence).

The V call is TRBV28, the J call TRBJ2-7, with 9 bases fitting TRBD2. Germline V gene data show CDR1 as MDHEN and CDR2 as SYDVKM. Trimming cost V 4 bases and J 4 bases; bases outside gene matches: 5. The CDR3 covers 14 residues. CDR3 sequence reads: CASSSPSGAYEQYF. The CDR3 DNA reads as TGTGCCAGCAGTTCCCCTAGCGGGGCTTACGAGCAGTACTTC.

The genes are TRBV30 and TRBJ2-3; D not resolved. This CDR3 has 12 residues. Between the trimmed V and J ends, which lost 0 bases and 9 bases, there was a span of 10 bases. Germline loops: CDR1 GTSNPN, CDR2 SVGIG (reference sequence). Here the CDR3 reads CAWSVYQETQYF. The CDR3 bases are TGTGCCTGGAGTGTATATCAGGAAACGCAGTATTTT.

This clone has only one observation. The genes are TRBV9 and TRBJ1-5, with D hard to call. Germline-derived CDR1 and CDR2 are SGDLS and YYNGEE. V was shortened by 0 bases and J by 6 bases, with 7 bases between the two germline ends. The CDR3 loop spans 13 amino acids. The CDR3 protein is CASSVAIGQPQHF. CDR3 bases: TGTGCCAGCAGCGTAGCTATCGGTCAGCCCCAGCATTTT.

This chain joins TRBV7-9 and TRBJ1-1; TRBD1 might be the D (5 bases). The CDR3 is 13 amino acids. In germline, CDR1 is SEHNR, CDR2 FQNEAQ (reference sequence). V shed 8 bases and J shed 5 bases, with 15 bases lying between them. The CDR3: CASGWEGRTEAFF. In DNA form, the CDR3 reads TGTGCCAGCGGATGGGAGGGGCGTACTGAAGCTTTCTTT.

This CDR3 reads CASSLSGTGGYEQYF. For the CDR3, the DNA is TGCGCCAGCAGCTTATCCGGGACGGGAGGCTACGAGCAGTACTTC. The chain is built from TRBV5-1 and TRBJ2-7, with 7 bases identical to TRBD2. J lost 3 bases, V lost 2 bases, and 8 bases had no gene match. CDR1 is SGHRS, CDR2 YFSETQ, per germline. The CDR3 loop spans 15 amino acids. Using reference TRBV5-1 and TRBJ2-7 for the parts outside the CDR3, the full variable domain is KAGVTQTPRYLIKTRGQQVTLSCSPISGHRSVSWYQQTPGQGLQFLFEYFSETQRNKGNFPGRFSGRQFSNSRSEMNVSTLELGDSALYLCASSLSGTGGYEQYFGPGTRLTVT.

This clone was observed once. The CDR3 DNA sequence: TGTGCCAGTAGTATAGAGGCTAGCGGGGGCCCAGATACGCAGTATTTT. This sequence encodes CASSIEASGGPDTQYF. This chain uses TRBV19 with TRBJ2-3; 10 bases align to TRBD2. Trimming took 0 bases from V and 4 from J; bases not matched to a gene: 4. The V gene's germline CDR1 is LNHDA and CDR2 SQIVND (reference sequence). This CDR3 spans 16 amino acids.

This rearrangement joins TRBV4-1 to TRBJ2-1; TRBD2 is a possible D gene (6 bases). This CDR3 is 16 amino acids long. Germline V lookup: CDR1 MGHRA, CDR2 YSYEKL. V dropped 0 bases and J dropped 7 bases, with 16 bases sitting between them. This chain's CDR3 is CASSQDGEDRNNEQFF. The DNA for the CDR3 is TGCGCCAGCAGCCAAGATGGGGAGGACCGGAATAATGAGCAGTTCTTC.

The genes are TRBV7-3 and TRBJ2-3; 9 positions agree with TRBD1. The CDR3 length is 15 residues. Germline V CDR1 and CDR2: SGHTA, FQGTGA. V gave up 4 bases and J gave up 3 bases; unmatched junction bases: 5. The CDR3 sequence is CASSSETGGTDTQYF. For the CDR3, the DNA is TGTGCCAGCAGCTCCGAGACAGGGGGTACAGATACGCAGTATTTT.

This chain connects TRBV6-5 to TRBJ1-4, with D unresolved. Germline V gene lookup returns CDR1 MNHEY and CDR2 SVGAGI. The ends were cut back, 5 bases at V and 0 bases at J, with 10 bases in the middle. There are 15 residues in the CDR3. CDR3 in amino acids: CASSPYGATNEKLFF. Written as DNA, the CDR3 is TGTGCCAGCAGTCCTTACGGTGCAACTAATGAAAAACTGTTTTTT.

The genes are TRBV30 and TRBJ1-1; D perhaps matches TRBD1 (5 bases). Germline lookup yields CDR1 GTSNPN and CDR2 SVGIG (reference sequence). The ends were cut back, 0 bases at V and 6 bases at J, with 11 bases in the middle. This CDR3 region has 13 residues. The CDR3 loop reads CAWSVQEGSEAFF. The CDR3 DNA reads as TGTGCCTGGAGTGTACAGGAGGGGTCTGAAGCTTTCTTT.

The chain carries TRBV4-1 and TRBJ1-1; D may be TRBD1 (6 bases). Germline-derived CDR1 and CDR2 are MGHRA and YSYEKL. The CDR3 runs 13 residues. V dropped 2 bases and J dropped 5 bases, with 9 bases sitting between them. CDR3 loop: CASSQTGLTEAFF. The CDR3 coding sequence is TGCGCCAGCAGCCAAACAGGGTTAACTGAAGCTTTCTTT.

The chain uses TRBV4-3 and TRBJ1-2, with D perhaps matching TRBD1 (6 bases). CDR3 length equals 15 residues. Germline values: CDR1 LGHNA, CDR2 YSLEER. V was clipped by 0 bases and J by 2 bases, with 10 bases between them. The CDR3 loop is CASSQDNGGNYGYTF. CDR3 coding DNA: TGCGCCAGCAGCCAAGATAATGGGGGCAACTATGGCTACACCTTC.

With regard to this clone: Mismatch with germline at one junction end may stem from a read error. The rearrangement joins TRBV2 to TRBJ1-2; TRBD1 aligns across 9 bases. Germline values: CDR1 SNHLY, CDR2 FYNNEI. The CDR3 has 17 residues. The CDR3 here is CASNEPGQGTPVGGYTF. The DNA of the CDR3 is TGTGCCAGCAATGAACCGGGACAGGGAACCCCTGTTGGTGGCTACACCTTC.

The chain recombines TRBV7-2 with TRBJ2-3, with TRBD2 matching 11 bases. Germline loops: CDR1 SGHTA, CDR2 FQGNSA. J gave up 4 bases and V 1 base, and 7 bases lay outside the gene matches. This CDR3 spans 17 amino acids. The CDR3 is CASSLGLAGGGADTQYF. As DNA, the CDR3 is TGTGCCAGCAGCTTAGGGCTAGCGGGGGGCGGAGCAGATACGCAGTATTTT. Full variable domain (outside the CDR3, taken from reference TRBV7-2 and TRBJ2-3): GAGVSQSPSNKVTEKGKDVELRCDPISGHTALYWYRQSLGQGLEFLIYFQGNSAPDKSGLPSDRFSAERTGGSVSTLTIQRTQQEDSAVYLCASSLGLAGGGADTQYFGPGTRLTVL.

V is TRBV7-9 and J is TRBJ1-1, with D tentatively TRBD1 (6 bases). The CDR3 extends over 15 amino acids. The ends were cut back, 4 bases at V and 0 bases at J, with 12 bases in the middle. The germline gives CDR1 SEHNR, CDR2 FQNEAQ (reference sequence). The CDR3 DNA reads as TGTGCCAGCAGCTCCGGGGGGCTGATGAACACTGAAGCTTTCTTT. Protein: CASSSGGLMNTEAFF.

The DNA of the CDR3 is TGTGCCAGCAAAGGGAGGGGGGACGGAGGCAATCAGCCCCAGCATTTT. Protein sequence: CASKGRGDGGNQPQHF. The chain is built from TRBV19 and TRBJ1-5, with D tentatively TRBD1 (6 bases). Germline V gives CDR1 LNHDA, CDR2 SQIVND (reference sequence). This CDR3 has 16 residues. Trimming shortened V by 9 bases and J by 2 bases, and 20 bases separated the two germline ends.

This rearrangement joins TRBV27 to TRBJ1-2; tentatively, D is TRBD1 (5 bases). This CDR3 is 10 amino acids long. Germline CDR1 is MNHEY and CDR2 is SMNVEV (reference sequence). V lost 9 bases to trimming and J lost 8 bases, with 10 bases between them. The CDR3 is CARGADGYTF. Written as DNA, the CDR3 is TGTGCCAGAGGGGCGGACGGCTACACCTTC.

The gene calls are TRBV11-3 and TRBJ2-5, with TRBD2 matching 14 bases. This CDR3 region has 18 residues. The germline CDR1 and CDR2 sequences are SGHNT and YENEEA. V trimming: 1 base; J trimming: 5 bases; junction bases outside the gene matches: 9. CDR3 coding DNA: TGTGCCAGCAGCTTAGGGGGACTAGCGGGGGCTCGAGGTGAGACCCAGTACTTC. The encoded protein is CASSLGGLAGARGETQYF.

The J gene is TRBJ1-6, the V gene TRBV6-5, with a possible D match to TRBD1 (6 bases). The germline gives CDR1 MNHEY, CDR2 SVGAGI. Trimming removed 0 bases from V and 8 bases from J, with 8 bases in between. This CDR3 spans 14 amino acids. In DNA form, the CDR3 reads TGTGCCAGCAGTTACTCGGGGGCTCATTCACCCCTCCACTTT. This codes for CASSYSGAHSPLHF.

The chain couples TRBV7-6 to TRBJ2-3, with TRBD1 matching over 9 bases. The V gene end was trimmed by 7 bases and the J gene end by 5 bases; junction bases not matched to a gene: 10. CDR3 size: 15 residues. Germline CDR1 SGHVS, CDR2 FNYEAQ. The CDR3 DNA is TGTGCCAGCACCCTCGGGGACAGGGTTGGAGATACGCAGTATTTT. Residues: CASTLGDRVGDTQYF.